Listed below are T cell receptor beta chains from one sample, sequenced in a study of CDR3 diversity in severe acne. TCRdb reprocessed the PCR reads via MiXCR and lists one record per CDR3 protein. The data show 89,000 or so distinct CDR3 sequences, 48% seen once. Sequencing used blood. Receptors were obtained from a male donor in good health, serving as a control. Both conserved end residues are part of each CDR3. A D gene is named only where the DNA matches it firmly. Rows give clone size only sometimes, using once, few, many, or a class for an expanded clone.

D gene	V gene	clone size	J gene	CDR3 DNA	CDR3 protein
.	TRBV4-2	many	TRBJ1-5	TGTGCCAGCAGCCAAGATCGAAGTTGGGCAGGGCTCAATCAGCCCCAGCATTTT	CASSQDRSWAGLNQPQHF
.	TRBV10-3	many	TRBJ1-3	TGTGCCATCAGTGACCACAAACGTTTATCTGGAAACACCATATATTTT	CAISDHKRLSGNTIYF
.	TRBV20-1	.	TRBJ1-1	TGCAGTGCTGTCCTGAACACTGAAGCTTTCTTT	CSAVLNTEAFF
.	TRBV19	many	TRBJ2-1	TGTGCCAGTGCTAGGGCGAGCAGTGAGCAGTTCTTC	CASARASSEQFF
.	TRBV5-1	many	TRBJ2-1	TGCGCCAGCAGCGCCGGGACAATCTACAATGAGCAGTTCTTC	CASSAGTIYNEQFF
TRBD1	TRBV5-1	.	TRBJ1-6	TGCGCCAGCCGGCAGGGGGGGAATTCACCCCTCCACTTT	CASRQGGNSPLHF
.	TRBV7-9	many	TRBJ2-2	TGTGCCAGCAGCATGGTCGTTATGGGGGAGCTGTTTTTT	CASSMVVMGELFF
TRBD2	TRBV20-1	.	TRBJ2-1	TGCAGTGCTAGAGGACTAGCGGACATGTACAATGAGCAGTTCTTC	CSARGLADMYNEQFF
.	TRBV24-1	.	TRBJ1-2	TGTGCCACCAGTTACTATTCCGGGACGAAGGAAGGCTACACCTTC	CATSYYSGTKEGYTF
.	TRBV2	few	TRBJ1-5	TGTGCCAGCAGTGAGCTCGCCCGGACCTTTATGGGTCAGCCCCAGCATTTT	CASSELARTFMGQPQHF
.	TRBV29-1	many	TRBJ1-2	TGCAGCGTTGACGCACAGAGTTCCGGCTACACCTTC	CSVDAQSSGYTF
.	TRBV19	many	TRBJ2-5	TGTGCCAGTAGTATAGATATCCAAGAGACCCAGTACTTC	CASSIDIQETQYF
TRBD1	TRBV20-1	.	TRBJ1-5	TGCAGTGCTCTTCGACAGGGGACGGGCAATCAGCCCCAGCATTTT	CSALRQGTGNQPQHF
.	TRBV10-3	many	TRBJ1-1	TGTGCCATCAATAATGTCCGGGACCGGGTTTTGGCTGAAGCTTTCTTT	CAINNVRDRVLAEAFF
TRBD1	TRBV9	once	TRBJ1-5	TGTGCCAGCAGCGTAGGGACAGGGGGGCAGCCCCAGCATTTT	CASSVGTGGQPQHF
TRBD1	TRBV29-1	.	TRBJ1-1	TGCAGCGGGGGACAGATGAACACTGAAGCTTTCTTT	CSGGQMNTEAFF
.	TRBV25-1	.	TRBJ1-6	TGTGCCAGCAGTTTTCCGAATTCACCCCTCCACTTT	CASSFPNSPLHF
.	TRBV5-8	many	TRBJ1-1	TGTGCCAGCAGCTTGGAAGGTGGGAGGGGGAACACTGAAGCTTTCTTT	CASSLEGGRGNTEAFF
TRBD2	TRBV9	.	TRBJ2-1	TGTGCCAGCAGCGCACCCTCTAGCGGGAGCAATGAGCAGTTCTTC	CASSAPSSGSNEQFF
.	TRBV29-1	.	TRBJ1-1	TGCAGCGTTGGTAGCGGGAGATACAATGAGCAGTTCTTT	CSVGSGRYNEQFF
.	TRBV5-1	.	TRBJ2-5	TGCGCCAGCAGCTTCCTACAGGGTTCTGGGGAGACCCAGTACTTC	CASSFLQGSGETQYF
.	TRBV7-9	few	TRBJ1-1	TGTGCCAGCAGTTCCCAAAGTACTCTCGACGGGGCTTTCTTT	CASSSQSTLDGAFF
TRBD1	TRBV11-2	.	TRBJ1-2	TGTGCCAGCAGCCCTAGACCGGGACAGGGACCCTATGGCTACACCTTC	CASSPRPGQGPYGYTF
TRBD1	TRBV9	.	TRBJ2-7	TGTGCCAGCAGCGCTGGACAGGGGGCGAGGGAGCAGTACTTC	CASSAGQGAREQYF
.	TRBV5-1	many	TRBJ2-2	TGCGCCAGCAGCCCAGGACATAGGAACACCGGGGAGCTGTTTTTT	CASSPGHRNTGELFF
.	TRBV19	.	TRBJ1-2	TGTGCCAGTGGGGACTATGGCTACACCTTC	CASGDYGYTF
.	TRBV5-5	.	TRBJ2-5	TGTGCCAGCAGCTTGGGTACTGCAGAGACCCAGTACTTC	CASSLGTAETQYF
TRBD1	TRBV7-8	medium-sized	TRBJ1-3	TGTGCCAGCAGCTTAGTCCCAGGGGGCGCTACGAGAAACACCATATATTTT	CASSLVPGGATRNTIYF
TRBD1	TRBV20-1	many	TRBJ1-6	TGCAGTGCTAGAGTACAGGGGAGGGATAATTCACCCCTCCACTTT	CSARVQGRDNSPLHF
TRBD2	TRBV5-1	many	TRBJ2-1	TGCGCCAGCAGCCTCAGCCGAATCGGGACTAGCGGGAACAATGAGCAGTTCTTC	CASSLSRIGTSGNNEQFF
.	TRBV5-1	few	TRBJ1-2	TGTGCCAGCAGTGAGTTACCTTCCTTAGGCTACACCTTC	CASSELPSLGYTF
.	TRBV24-1	few	TRBJ2-7	TGTGCCACCAGTGGGAACTCATCGGGAGCCTACGAGCAGTACTTC	CATSGNSSGAYEQYF
.	TRBV20-1	.	TRBJ1-6	TGCAGTGCCACCGGGAATTCACCCCTCCACTTT	CSATGNSPLHF
TRBD1	TRBV12-3/TRBV12-4	medium-sized	TRBJ1-4	TGTGCCAGCAGTCAGGGACAGGAAAAACTGTTTTTT	CASSQGQEKLFF
TRBD1	TRBV30	.	TRBJ1-1	TGTGCCTGGACTTACGGGACAGGGACCACTGAAGCTTTCTTT	CAWTYGTGTTEAFF
.	TRBV2	.	TRBJ1-2	TGTGCCAGCAGTAGGACCACAGGGGGCTACACCTTC	CASSRTTGGYTF
.	TRBV14	few	TRBJ1-6	TGTGCCAGCAGCCAACTCTTAGGGGACGGATCACCCCTCCACTTT	CASSQLLGDGSPLHF
.	TRBV14	many	TRBJ2-7	TGTGCCAGCAGCCAAGATGGGAGTGAGCTCGGCTACGAGCAGTACTTC	CASSQDGSELGYEQYF
.	TRBV19	.	TRBJ2-7	TGTGCCAGTAGTATGAAGGGTGTTCGCTACGAGCAGTACTTC	CASSMKGVRYEQYF
.	TRBV5-5	.	TRBJ2-7	TGTGCCAGCAGCTTGGCGGTCTCCTACAAGCAGTACTTC	CASSLAVSYKQYF
.	TRBV29-1	few	TRBJ1-3	TGCAGCGTTGACGCTGAGGGCGCTGGAAACACCATATATTTT	CSVDAEGAGNTIYF
.	TRBV29-1	many	TRBJ1-2	TGCAGCGTTAAGTGGGGGAGTGTCTATGGCTACACCTTC	CSVKWGSVYGYTF